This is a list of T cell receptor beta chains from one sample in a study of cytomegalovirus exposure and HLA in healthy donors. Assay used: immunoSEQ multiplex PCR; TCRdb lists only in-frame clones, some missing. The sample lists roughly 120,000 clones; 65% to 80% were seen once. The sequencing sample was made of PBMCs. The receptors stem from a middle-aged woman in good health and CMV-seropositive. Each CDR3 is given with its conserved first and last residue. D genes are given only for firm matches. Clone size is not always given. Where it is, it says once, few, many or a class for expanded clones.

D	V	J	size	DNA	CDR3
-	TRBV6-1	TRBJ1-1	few	TGTGCCAGCAGCGTCTTGGACGGGAGCAACACTGAAGCTTTCTTT	CASSVLDGSNTEAFF
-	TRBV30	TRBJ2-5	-	TGTGCCTGGGATAACCAGGGTTTCGGAGAGACCCAGTACTTC	CAWDNQGFGETQYF
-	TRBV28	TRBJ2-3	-	TGTGCCAGCAGTTCCGCTCAGTCAGATACGCAGTATTTT	CASSSAQSDTQYF
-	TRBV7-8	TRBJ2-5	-	TGTGCCAGCAGCTGTCCCGGGGGGCCCCCAGAGACCCAGTACTTC	CASSCPGGPPETQYF
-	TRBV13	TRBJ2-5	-	TGTGCCAGCAGCCCGCAGATACAAGAGACCCAGTACTTC	CASSPQIQETQYF
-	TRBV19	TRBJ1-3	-	TGTGCCAGTAGTAGTTTTCAGGTCTCTTCTGGAAACACCATATATTTT	CASSSFQVSSGNTIYF
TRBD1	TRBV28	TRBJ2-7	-	TGTGCCAGCAGTTTCGGGGACAGGGCCTACGAGCAGTACTTC	CASSFGDRAYEQYF
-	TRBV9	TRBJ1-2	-	TGTGCCAGCAGCGTAGACAGGAACTATGGCTACACCTTC	CASSVDRNYGYTF
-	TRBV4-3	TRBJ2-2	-	TGCGCCAGCAGCCAAGTGGGACAGAACACCGGGGAGCTGTTTTTT	CASSQVGQNTGELFF
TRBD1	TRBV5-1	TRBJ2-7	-	TGCGCCAGCAGCGAATCGACAGGGCGAGACTACGAGCAGTACTTC	CASSESTGRDYEQYF
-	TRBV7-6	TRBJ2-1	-	TGTGCCAGCAGCTACAACCTCAATGAGCAGTTCTTC	CASSYNLNEQFF
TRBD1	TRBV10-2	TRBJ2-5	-	TGCGCCAGCAGTGATCCTACATCCACGGACAGGGGCCCGAGGGAGACCCAGTACTTC	CASSDPTSTDRGPRETQYF
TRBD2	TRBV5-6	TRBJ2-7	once	TGTGCCAGCGGGTTAAGGCGGGGGGGATCTTACGAGCAGTACTTC	CASGLRRGGSYEQYF
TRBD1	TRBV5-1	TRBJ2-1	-	TGCGCCAGCAGCTTGGCCCGGGACAGGGGACATGAGCAGTTCTTC	CASSLARDRGHEQFF
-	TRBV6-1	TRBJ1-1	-	TGTGCCAGCAGTCCGGCAGGAACGTCGAACACTGAAGCTTTCTTT	CASSPAGTSNTEAFF
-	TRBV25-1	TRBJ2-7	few	TGTGCCACCCTAAGCAGGGGCGACGAGCAGTACTTC	CATLSRGDEQYF
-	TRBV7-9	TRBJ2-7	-	TGTGCCAGCAGCTTACTATCCGGACATTCCTACGAGCAGTACTTC	CASSLLSGHSYEQYF
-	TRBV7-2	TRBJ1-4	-	TGTGCCAGCAGCTTAGCGAGGGCAACTAATGAAAAACTGTTTTTT	CASSLARATNEKLFF
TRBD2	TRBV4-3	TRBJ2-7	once	TGCGCCAGCAGCCAAGGACTAGCGGGGTTCTCCTACGAGCAGTACTTC	CASSQGLAGFSYEQYF
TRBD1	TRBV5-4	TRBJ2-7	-	TGTGCCAGCAGCCCCAAGGGGGCCCCCTACGAGCAGTACTTC	CASSPKGAPYEQYF
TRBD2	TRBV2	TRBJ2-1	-	TGTGCCAGCAATCCGGGGGGCTCCTACAATGAGCAGTTCTTC	CASNPGGSYNEQFF
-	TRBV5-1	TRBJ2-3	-	TGCGCCAGCAGCCGGGACTTCCACACAGATACGCAGTATTTT	CASSRDFHTDTQYF
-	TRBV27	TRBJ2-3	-	TGTGCCAGTTCCGGACTCACACCCACAGATACGCAGTATTTT	CASSGLTPTDTQYF
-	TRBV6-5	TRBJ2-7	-	TGTGCCAGCAGTTACACAGGGAGCTCCTACGAGCAGTACTTC	CASSYTGSSYEQYF
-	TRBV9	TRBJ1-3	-	TGTGCCAGCAGCGTAGGGGGCCAGACAGGAAACACCATATATTTT	CASSVGGQTGNTIYF
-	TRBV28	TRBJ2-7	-	TGTGCCAGCAGTTTATCGGCTGGACTCGCCTACGAGCAGTACTTC	CASSLSAGLAYEQYF
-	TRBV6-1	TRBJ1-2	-	TGTGCCAGCAGTGAAACGCGGGACGGCCCCTCTAACTATGGCTACACCTTC	CASSETRDGPSNYGYTF
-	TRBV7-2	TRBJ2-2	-	TGTGCCAGTGTCCTGGGGGGGGCACCCGGGGAGCTGTTTTTT	CASVLGGAPGELFF
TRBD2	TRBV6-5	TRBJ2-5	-	TGTGCCAGCAGGACTAGCGGGGGGTTGGAGACCCAGTACTTC	CASRTSGGLETQYF
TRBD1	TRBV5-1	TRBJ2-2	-	TGCGCCAGCAGCATCTCCGGGACAGGGGGATCGGCCGGGGAGCTGTTTTTT	CASSISGTGGSAGELFF
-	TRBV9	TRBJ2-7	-	TGTGCCAGCAGCGTAGTTGCAGGGGCCTACGAGCAGTACTTC	CASSVVAGAYEQYF
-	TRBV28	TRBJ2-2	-	TGTGCCAGCACCCGGGGTACGAACACCGGGGAGCTGTTTTTT	CASTRGTNTGELFF
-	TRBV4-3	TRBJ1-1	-	TGCGCCAGCAGCCGGGGCACGGTTCTAACTGAAGCTTTCTTT	CASSRGTVLTEAFF
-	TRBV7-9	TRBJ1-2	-	TGTGCCAGCAGCAGGTCGGGACACCCCGCGGCCTATGGCTACACCTTC	CASSRSGHPAAYGYTF